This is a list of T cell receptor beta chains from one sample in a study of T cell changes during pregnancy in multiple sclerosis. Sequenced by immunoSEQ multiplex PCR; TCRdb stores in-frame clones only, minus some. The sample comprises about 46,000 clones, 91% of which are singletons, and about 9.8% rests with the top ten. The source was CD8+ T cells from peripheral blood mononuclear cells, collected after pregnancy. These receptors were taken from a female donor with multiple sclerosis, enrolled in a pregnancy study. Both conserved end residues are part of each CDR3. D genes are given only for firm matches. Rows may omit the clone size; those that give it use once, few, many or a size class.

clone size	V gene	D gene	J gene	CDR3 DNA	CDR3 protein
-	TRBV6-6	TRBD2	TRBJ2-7	TGTGCCAGCCTTAGCGGGAGCTCCTACGAGCAGTACTTC	CASLSGSSYEQYF
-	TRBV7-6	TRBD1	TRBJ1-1	TGTGCCAGCAGCCCTCGGACAGGGGATAGTATGAACACTGAAGCTTTCTTT	CASSPRTGDSMNTEAFF
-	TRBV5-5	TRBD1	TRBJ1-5	TGTGCCAGCAGCTTGGAGGGGACAGTTAATAGCAATCAGCCCCAGCATTTT	CASSLEGTVNSNQPQHF
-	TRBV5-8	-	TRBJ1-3	TGTGCCAGCAGCCTCGGGAGAAACACCATATATTTT	CASSLGRNTIYF
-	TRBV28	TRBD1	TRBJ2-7	TGTGCCAGCAGTCTGGGACAGGAAGTTAACGAGCAGTACTTC	CASSLGQEVNEQYF
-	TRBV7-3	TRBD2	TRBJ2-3	TGTGCCAGCAGCGCAAGCGGGGGGGCCGCCGATACGCAGTATTTT	CASSASGGAADTQYF
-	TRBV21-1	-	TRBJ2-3	TGTGCCAGCAGCAAAATCCTACCTAAGCCTTTCACAGATACGCAGTATTTT	CASSKILPKPFTDTQYF
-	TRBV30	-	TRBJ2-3	TGTGCCTGGAGTTCATCAGATACGCAGTATTTT	CAWSSSDTQYF
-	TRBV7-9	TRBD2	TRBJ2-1	TGTGCCAGCAGCTTCGGACTAGCGTCGAGAGAAGGCTACAATGAGCAGTTCTTC	CASSFGLASREGYNEQFF
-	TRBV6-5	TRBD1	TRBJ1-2	TGTGCCAGCAGGATTGGACAGGGAATCCATGGCTACACCTTC	CASRIGQGIHGYTF
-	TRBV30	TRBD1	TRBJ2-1	TGTGCCTGGAGTGTTGGGACAGACTACAATGAGCAGTTCTTC	CAWSVGTDYNEQFF
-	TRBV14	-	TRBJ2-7	TGTGCCAGCAGCCAAGGTGGGGGCAGGGAGCAGTACTTC	CASSQGGGREQYF
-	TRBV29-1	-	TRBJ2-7	TGCAGCGTTGAACCTAACGACTACGAGCAGTACTTC	CSVEPNDYEQYF
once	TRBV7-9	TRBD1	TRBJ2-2	TGTGCCAGCAGTGACTTCCCGGACAGGGTGGTTCGTACCGGGGAGCTGTTTTTT	CASSDFPDRVVRTGELFF
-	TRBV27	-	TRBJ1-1	TGTGCCAGCAGCACAGGGACATTCATGAACACTGAAGCTTTCTTT	CASSTGTFMNTEAFF
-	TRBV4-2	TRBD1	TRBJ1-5	TGTGCCAGCAGCCAGGAGGGACAGGGGAGTCAGCCCCAGCATTTT	CASSQEGQGSQPQHF
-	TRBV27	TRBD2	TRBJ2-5	TGTGCCAGCAGTTTATTATCGGCTAGCGGGACCAAAGAGACCCAGTACTTC	CASSLLSASGTKETQYF
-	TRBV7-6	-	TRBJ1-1	TGTGCCAGCAGCCCGGAGACGAACACTGAAGCTTTCTTT	CASSPETNTEAFF
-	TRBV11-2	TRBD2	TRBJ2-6	TGTGCCAGCAGCCACGCTACGGGACTAGCGGGAGTTGGGGCCAACGTCCTGACTTTC	CASSHATGLAGVGANVLTF
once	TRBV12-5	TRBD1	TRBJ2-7	TGTGCTAGTGGTTTCGGGACAGTTGGGCCCTACGAGCAGTACTTC	CASGFGTVGPYEQYF
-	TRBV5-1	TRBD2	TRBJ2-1	TGCGCCAGCAGCTTTTCGCTAGCGGGAATAAATGAGCAGTTCTTC	CASSFSLAGINEQFF
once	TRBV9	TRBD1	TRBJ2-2	TGTGCCAGCAGCTGGACAGGCGCGAACACCGGGGAGCTGTTTTTT	CASSWTGANTGELFF
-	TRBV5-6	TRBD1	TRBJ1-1	TGTGCCAGCAGCTTAGGTTTATACGGACAGGGGGACACTGAAGCTTTCTTT	CASSLGLYGQGDTEAFF
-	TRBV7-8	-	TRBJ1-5	TGTGCCAGCAGCTTAGGCGGCGGCAATCAGCCCCAGCATTTT	CASSLGGGNQPQHF
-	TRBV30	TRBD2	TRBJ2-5	TGTGCCTGGACTAGCGGGATGGAGACCCAGTACTTC	CAWTSGMETQYF
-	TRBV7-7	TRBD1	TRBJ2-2	TGTGCCAGCAGCTATGGGACAGGGAACACCGGGGAGCTGTTTTTT	CASSYGTGNTGELFF
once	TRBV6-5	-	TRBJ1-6	TGTGCCAGCAGTCCTTCCAGGGCCCTTAATTCACCCCTCCACTTT	CASSPSRALNSPLHF
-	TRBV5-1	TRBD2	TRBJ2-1	TGCGCCAGCAGCTTGGGACTAGCGGGAGTCTCCTACAATGAGCAGTTCTTC	CASSLGLAGVSYNEQFF
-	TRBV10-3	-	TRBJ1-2	TGTGCCATCAGTGAGTCAGGACAGAACTATGGCTACACCTTC	CAISESGQNYGYTF
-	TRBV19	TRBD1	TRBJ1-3	TGTGCCAGTAGGGACAGGGACTCTGGAAACACCATATATTTT	CASRDRDSGNTIYF
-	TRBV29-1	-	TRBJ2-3	TGCAGCGTTGAAGCCCAGACTAGGGCAGATACGCAGTATTTT	CSVEAQTRADTQYF
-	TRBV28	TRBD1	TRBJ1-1	TGTGCCAGCGGAGCGACAGGGGGCTACACTGAAGCTTTCTTT	CASGATGGYTEAFF
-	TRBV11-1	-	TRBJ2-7	TGTGCCAGCAGCCCCACCCCGGACGGAAGCGGGGAGCAGTACTTC	CASSPTPDGSGEQYF
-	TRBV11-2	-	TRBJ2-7	TGTGCCAGCAGCTTGGTCAGGGACTACGAGCAGTACTTC	CASSLVRDYEQYF
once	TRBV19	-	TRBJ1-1	TGTGCCAGTACGGTTTGGGGCCTTAACACTGAAGCTTTCTTT	CASTVWGLNTEAFF
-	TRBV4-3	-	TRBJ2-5	TGCGCCAGCAGCCAAGATGAGAGGAAATCCGGAGAGACCCAGTACTTC	CASSQDERKSGETQYF
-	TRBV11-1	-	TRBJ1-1	TGTGCCAGCAGATCTGGAGGGTCGGGGGCTTTCTTT	CASRSGGSGAFF
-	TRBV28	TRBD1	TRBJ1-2	TGTGCCAGCAGTTTCCCCGGGACAGCCATTGGCTACACCTTC	CASSFPGTAIGYTF
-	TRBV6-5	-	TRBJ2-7	TGTGCCAGCAGCCAAACGATGGGAGCCGAGCAGTACTTC	CASSQTMGAEQYF
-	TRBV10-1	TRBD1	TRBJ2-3	TGCGCCAGCACGGGACAGCCTAGCACAGATACGCAGTATTTT	CASTGQPSTDTQYF
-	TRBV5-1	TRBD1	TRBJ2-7	TGCGCCAGCAGCTACCGGGACAGAGTAAGAAGCTCCTACGAGCAGTACTTC	CASSYRDRVRSSYEQYF
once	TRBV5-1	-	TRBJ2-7	TGCGCCAGCAGCTTGGCCGGCGGGCCGGCTCGCGAGCAGTACTTC	CASSLAGGPAREQYF
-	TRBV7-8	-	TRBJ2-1	TGTGCCAGCAAACCTAGTTCGTCTTGGCGGGATCCCGGGCGGAATGAGCAGTTCTTC	CASKPSSSWRDPGRNEQFF
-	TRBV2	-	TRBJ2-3	TGTGCCACGTGCCGGGACTCCACAGATACGCAGTATTTT	CATCRDSTDTQYF
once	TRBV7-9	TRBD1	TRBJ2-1	TGTGCCAGCAGCTTGGGGGCAGGGGGTAACGAGCAGTTCTTC	CASSLGAGGNEQFF
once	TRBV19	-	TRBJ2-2	TGTGCCAGTAGTCAGGGCGCGAACACCGGGGAGCTGTTTTTT	CASSQGANTGELFF
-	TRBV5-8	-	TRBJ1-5	TGTGCCAGCAGCTTGACCTACTATAGCAATCAGCCCCAGCATTTT	CASSLTYYSNQPQHF
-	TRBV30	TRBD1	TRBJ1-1	TGTGCCTGGAGGGAAGACAGGGCCCTCGGGATGAACACTGAAGCTTTCTTT	CAWREDRALGMNTEAFF
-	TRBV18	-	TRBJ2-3	TGTGCCAGCTCACCACCGTTGGGCGGGTCGAGCACAGATACGCAGTATTTT	CASSPPLGGSSTDTQYF
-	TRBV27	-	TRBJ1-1	TGTGCCAGCAGTTCGGGGGGAGGTTCTGAAGCTTTCTTT	CASSSGGGSEAFF
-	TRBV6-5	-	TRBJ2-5	TGTGCCAGCAGTCACTCAAAGTGGGGGGGCGGGGAGACCCAGTACTTC	CASSHSKWGGGETQYF
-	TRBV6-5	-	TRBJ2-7	TGTGCCAGCAGTTACTCCGGAGGGACCTACGAGCAGTACTTC	CASSYSGGTYEQYF